The following is a T cell receptor (beta chain) sequence with its context. Assay used: immunoSEQ multiplex PCR; TCRdb lists only in-frame clones, some missing. The repertoire has approximately 330,000 clones, 87% of them found once; the top ten carry roughly 8.9%. Seattle enrolled patients during active infection and tracked them longitudinally. Germline trimming cut 5 bases from V and 7 bases from J; bases unmatched to any gene: 7. The germline V gene has CDR1 SGHRS and CDR2 YFSETQ. The CDR3 spans 14 residues. This specimen comes from a study of blood T cell repertoires in COVID-19. Overall study context: From T cells, B-cell-depleted T cells, or PBMCs came the material, which was cDNA or gDNA.

The J gene is TRBJ2-1, the V gene TRBV5-1, with 9 bases fitting TRBD1. The TCR originated in a man between 25 and 39 years old with COVID-19, enrolled during active disease. Material: peripheral blood. The CDR3 spells CASRTGTGSNEQFF. CDR3 coding DNA: TGCGCCAGCAGAACCGGGACAGGGTCGAATGAGCAGTTCTTC.